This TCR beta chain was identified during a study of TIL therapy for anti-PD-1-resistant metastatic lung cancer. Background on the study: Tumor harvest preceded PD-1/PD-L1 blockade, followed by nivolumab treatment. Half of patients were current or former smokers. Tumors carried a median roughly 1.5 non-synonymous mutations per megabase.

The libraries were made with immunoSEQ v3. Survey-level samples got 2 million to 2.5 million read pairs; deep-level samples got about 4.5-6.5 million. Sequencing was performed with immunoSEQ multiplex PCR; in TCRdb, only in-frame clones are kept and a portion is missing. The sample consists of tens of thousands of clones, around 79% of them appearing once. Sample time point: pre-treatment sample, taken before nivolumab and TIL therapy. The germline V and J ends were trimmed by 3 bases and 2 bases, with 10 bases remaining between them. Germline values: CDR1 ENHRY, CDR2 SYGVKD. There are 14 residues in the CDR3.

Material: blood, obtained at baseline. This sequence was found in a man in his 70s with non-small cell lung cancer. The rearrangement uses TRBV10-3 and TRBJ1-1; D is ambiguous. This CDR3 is CAISDEHSNTEAFF. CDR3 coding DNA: TGTGCCATCAGTGATGAACACTCAAACACTGAAGCTTTCTTT.